This entry is about one TCR beta chain. This clone was counted only a few times. What antigen it recognizes has not been identified. There are no base qualities to consult, and no much larger clone falls within one base. Each donor gave one peripheral blood draw, roughly 110 mL on average, collected into heparinised tubes. A BD FACSAria II and a panel including CD45RO, CCR7, CD25, CD127, CD95 and CD27 were used to sort naive, central memory, regulatory and stem cell-like memory CD4+ T cells. Every sorted population had a purity above 98%. PBMCs were isolated right away by Lymphoprep density gradient centrifugation and were stained directly, without culture. So that batch effects would be minimized, each experiment stained and sorted samples in pairs, pairing one healthy donor with one patient. The entire amount of isolated RNA was reverse transcribed using the High Capacity cDNA Reverse Transcription Kit, so the sequenced TCRB transcripts were expressed ones. Deep immunoSEQ sequencing was performed on naive, central memory and regulatory T cell samples, with an average of roughly 3.3 million total reads per sample. After sorted cells were lysed in RLT buffer, RNA was extracted with DNase-treated RNeasy Micro or Mini kits, with the choice depending on cell number. Each cell subset was processed separately to prevent cross-contamination, with patient and healthy donor samples processed together. The immunoSEQ multiplex PCR was used to amplify TCRB sequences from cDNA, yielding 87-bp fragments that span the CDR3 region. The amplicons were sequenced using the Illumina HiSeq platform. The paper's processing steps were these. PCR bias was corrected computationally using synthetic template baselines, and reads within Hamming distance 2 were collapsed, with unmergeable singletons discarded. Reads were aligned to IMGT to assign V, D and J genes, CDR3 length, and insertions or deletions at six rearrangement sites. Within each subset, clonotype counts were normalized to the number of sorted cells before true diversity and Gini coefficients were calculated with the tcR R package. The overlap coefficient, calculated on TCRB nucleotide sequences, was used to measure repertoire sharing. Out-of-frame TCRB sequences from naive cells were analyzed as a proxy for the pre-selection repertoire. What TCRdb holds here is the immuneACCESS table cut down to in-frame rearrangements. Part of the clones is not present; checked against another copy, under half of the missing clones reflect an unresolved V gene, and the others are unexplained. Clone size and the V and J calls come from that table; the DNA yielded D and trimming. The sample has some 700,000 clones on record, over 10% of them singletons. Of the sample, less than 0.025% is held by the ten largest clones.

Trimming removed 1 base from V and 1 base from J; the gene matches leave 6 bases unexplained. The CDR3 starts with the cysteine, ends with the phenylalanine, and has 18 residues. Only the CDR3 DNA is retained, 54 bases long and in frame from the first base. For CDR1 and CDR2, the germline V gene lists SNHLY and FYNNEI. The entry originates in a study of beta chain features in type 1 diabetes (dated by TCRdb to between 2018 and 2020). Regarding the study in general: No differences in mean age, gender distribution, total cell number or subset yield were found between patients and healthy donors. A total of around 100 million sorted cells were examined across all samples, and RNA yield correlated strongly with the number of cells per subset. Whereas all 30 or so donors provided naive and central memory subsets, regulatory and stem cell-like memory subsets were isolated from just 8 patients and roughly eight healthy donors. The study compared the TCRB repertoires of sorted circulating CD4+ T cell subsets in recently diagnosed type 1 diabetes patients with those in matched healthy donors.

Results the study describes overall, beyond this receptor: Fewer insertions and more nucleotide deletions at VDJ recombination sites were observed in patients with type 1 diabetes, implying thymic rearrangement abnormalities. Naive, central memory and regulatory TCRB repertoires appeared to be more alike among patients than among healthy donors. Because small numbers of individuals were included in the HLA sub-analyses, any influence of HLA type on TCRB rearrangement was left unresolved. PCR may preferentially amplify shorter templates, but because patient and control samples were amplified and corrected together, any resulting skew would affect both groups equally. Type 1 diabetes patients showed a moderate but significant shortening of TCRB CDR3 length in all four CD4+ subsets. Because cDNA was sequenced instead of genomic DNA, highly expressing activated cells could be over-represented, though the groups showed no difference in activation or CD3 levels.

The sequence derives from a man younger than 35 with type 1 diabetes. The sequencing sample was made of naive CD4+ T cells from blood. Read against the paper, the sample's cell subset or site label means: true naive CD4+ T cells. The chain couples TRBV2 to TRBJ1-6; TRBD1 fits 8 bases in the junction. The CDR3 in this case is CASSEVLRTGSYNSPLHF. The DNA reads TGTGCCAGCAGTGAAGTCCTCCGGACAGGGTCCTATAATTCACCCCTCCACTTT.